In this sample, the clone carrying this TCR beta chain turned up once. No antigen is known for it. The authors divided CD4+ cells into CD45RA+ naive and CD45RA-negative memory subsets. The data belong to a study of shared clonotypes between healthy human individuals. Sorted-subset replicate PCRs used 200 to 250 ng DNA, tens of thousands of T cell genomes. TCRdb's copy holds only in-frame clones and misses some; the assay was immunoSEQ multiplex PCR. The sample yields about 1,500,000 clones, approximately 96% seen once. The V gene's germline CDR1 is SGDLS and CDR2 YYNGEE. The V gene lost 0 bases and the J gene lost 2 bases, with 9 bases spanning the gap. This CDR3 is 15 amino acids long. Findings and caveats of the study: With few donors, the genetic and exposure-history diversity represented was limited.

V usage is TRBV9 and J usage is TRBJ2-1; D unclear. Sequenced input: naive CD4+ T cells sorted from blood. This sample's subset: CD45RA+ positively selected. The TCR was taken from a man younger than 45 in good health. The CDR3 DNA reads as TGTGCCAGCAGCGTAGTAGGAACAGCCTACAATGAGCAGTTCTTC. It yields the protein CASSVVGTAYNEQFF.